These 27 T cell receptor beta chains share one sample of origin, sequenced in a study of blood T cells in healthy people across ages. Alongside a J-beta primer mix, a sample-barcoded 5' primer served in a second PCR lasting roughly 7 to 11 cycles. TCRdb reanalysed the 5' RACE reads using MiXCR and keeps one entry per CDR3 protein. The data hold 1.6 million or so distinct CDR3 sequences, with around 35% observed a single time. Sequenced material: blood. These receptors all come from a woman in her twenties or thirties in good health.

The genes are TRBV18 and TRBJ2-5, with TRBD2 identical over 13 bases. Germline CDR1 KGHSH, CDR2 LQKENI. The CDR3 is 17 residues long. V was pared by 0 bases and J by 11 bases, with 12 bases of the junction left unmatched. Here the CDR3 DNA reads TGTGCCAGCTCACCACCGCAACTAGCGGGGGGGAGCAATGAGCAGTACTTC. Encoded protein: CASSPPQLAGGSNEQYF.

The genes are TRBV3-1 and TRBJ2-1, with 7 bases aligning to TRBD2. Germline CDR1 reads LGHDT; CDR2 reads YNNKEL (reference sequence). Losses at the gene ends were 8 bases for V and 9 bases for J; bases not matched to a gene: 13. This CDR3 spans 14 amino acids. Here the CDR3 DNA reads TGTGCCAGCGCGCCCGCGGGAGTCTTCCGTGAGCAGTTCTTC. Its protein product is CASAPAGVFREQFF.

This clonotype was picked up a small number of times. The CDR3 region is CASSTSLDEQFF. CDR3 DNA sequence: TGTGCCAGCAGCACGAGTCTGGATGAGCAGTTCTTC. The chain links TRBV9 to TRBJ2-1, with D unclear. This CDR3 has 12 amino acids. Trimming removed 4 bases at V and 8 bases at J, with 10 bases between. Germline CDR1 and CDR2: SGDLS and YYNGEE.

The chain uses TRBV12-3 or TRBV12-4 and TRBJ1-1; D may be TRBD1 (5 bases). The CDR3 consists of 13 residues. The V gene lost 7 bases and the J gene lost 5 bases, with 14 bases spanning the gap. CDR3 protein: CASTIFGGTEAFF. Here the CDR3 DNA reads TGTGCCAGCACCATCTTCGGGGGAACTGAAGCTTTCTTT.

The chain combines TRBV7-9 with TRBJ2-1, with TRBD2 matching over 11 bases. The CDR3 is 16 residues long. Germline V gives CDR1 SEHNR, CDR2 FQNEAQ (reference sequence). Unmatched junction bases numbered 8, after V lost 5 bases and J lost 5 bases. CDR3 nucleotide sequence: TGTGCCAGCAGCGCCACCGGGACTAGCGGAAACAATGAGCAGTTCTTC. Amino acids: CASSATGTSGNNEQFF.

Remarks on this clonotype: This may come from a read error, since a much larger clone is one base off. The genes are TRBV20-1 and TRBJ2-1, with D possibly matching TRBD2 (5 bases). V lost 1 base and J lost 10, with 17 bases in between. The V gene's germline CDR1 is DFQATT and CDR2 SNEGSKA (reference sequence). The CDR3 runs 14 residues. As DNA, the CDR3 is TGCAGTGCTAGAGTAGCGTGGGTATTGGGGGAGCAGTTCTTC. Its translation: CSARVAWVLGEQFF.

V and J are TRBV20-1 and TRBJ2-1; D is perhaps TRBD2 (6 bases). With 6 bases removed from V and 13 bases from J, the gap between germline ends came to 13 bases. Germline V lookup: CDR1 DFQATT, CDR2 SNEGSKA (reference sequence). The CDR3 extends over 10 amino acids. CDR3 sequence reads: CSANRDLQFF. The DNA for the CDR3 is TGCAGTGCGAACCGGGACTTACAGTTCTTC.

This clonotype was recorded a few times. The chain joins TRBV20-1 to TRBJ2-1; D perhaps matches TRBD2 (5 bases). This CDR3 spans 16 amino acids. V shed 0 bases and J shed 0 bases, with 12 bases lying between them. Germline values: CDR1 DFQATT, CDR2 SNEGSKA (reference sequence). The DNA of the CDR3 is TGCAGTGCTAGAGATGCGGGCAGTAGCTCCTACAATGAGCAGTTCTTC. It encodes CSARDAGSSSYNEQFF.

This clonotype was seen only a few times. The chain uses TRBV6-2 or TRBV6-3 and TRBJ2-5; perhaps TRBD2 as D (6 bases). This CDR3 is built from 13 residues. V lost 7 bases and J lost 11, with 20 bases in between. CDR1 and CDR2 from the germline V gene are MNHEY and SVGEGT. The CDR3, as DNA: TGTGCCAGCACTCTAGCGTCCTTCGGGGAGCAGTACTTC. Amino acid sequence: CASTLASFGEQYF.

The chain uses TRBV7-8 and TRBJ2-1; TRBD2 matches 8 bases. Germline assignment: CDR1 SGHVS and CDR2 FQNEAQ. V trimming: 6 bases; J trimming: 2 bases; junction bases outside the gene matches: 12. This CDR3 comprises 17 residues. The CDR3 bases are TGTGCCAGCAGTCCCTCCTACGGGGGGGTCGCCTACAATGAGCAGTTCTTC. Amino acids: CASSPSYGGVAYNEQFF.

This clonotype has more than one count but fewer than ten. The CDR3 DNA reads as TGTGCCAGCAGTTTAGGGGGCATAGCGGGGGGAACCTACGAGCAGTACTTC. This gives the protein CASSLGGIAGGTYEQYF. The chain recombines TRBV12-3 or TRBV12-4 with TRBJ2-4; 10 bases match TRBD2. TRBJ2-7 explains the end of the DNA better; the J call may be wrong. This CDR3 spans 17 amino acids.

Note on this clonotype: The conserved final phenylalanine or tryptophan is absent from the CDR3, which likely points to a read error. It is unclear where the CDR3 begins or ends on the DNA, so no DNA is shown, and the CDR3 is as TCRdb lists it. V gene TRBV29-1 combines with J gene TRBJ2-5; the table's TRBD2 call for D was not verified on the DNA. The germline V gene has CDR1 SQVTM and CDR2 ANQGSEA. The CDR3 has 15 residues if both end residues are counted. CDR3 loop: CSVRDLVGYGYTFGS.

The chain joins TRBV6-1 to TRBJ1-1, with D possibly being TRBD1 (5 bases). V was cut by 8 bases and J by 11 bases, with 24 bases left in between. The CDR3 covers 14 residues. Germline V gene sequence: CDR1 MNHNS, CDR2 SASEGT. The CDR3 here is CASVAGGPRRHAFF. CDR3 DNA: TGTGCCAGCGTTGCCGGGGGACCGAGAAGACACGCTTTCTTT.

The V and J genes are TRBV5-1 and TRBJ1-2; 10 bases fit TRBD1. CDR3 length: 18 amino acids. CDR1 is SGHRS and CDR2 is YFSETQ in the germline V gene. The V segment lost 4 bases and the J segment 4 bases; nucleotides outside the gene matches: 16. CDR3 residues: CASSPRGTGVQRGYGYTF. The CDR3 DNA reads as TGCGCCAGCAGCCCCCGGGGGACAGGGGTCCAAAGGGGCTATGGCTACACCTTC.

This clonotype was picked up a small number of times. The chain's CDR3 is CASSQVQAGGLEKLFF. The CDR3 DNA is TGCGCCAGCAGCCAAGTTCAGGCAGGGGGCCTGGAAAAACTGTTTTTT. The chain joins TRBV4-1 to TRBJ1-4; TRBD1 agrees at 8 bases. This CDR3 comprises 16 residues. The germline CDR1 and CDR2 sequences are MGHRA and YSYEKL. Trimming removed 1 base from V and 8 bases from J; junction bases left unmatched: 9.

The chain employs TRBV20-1 and TRBJ2-3, with 9 bases that match TRBD1. This CDR3 is built from 15 residues. Germline loops: CDR1 DFQATT, CDR2 SNEGSKA (reference sequence). V gave up 8 bases and J gave up 0 bases; unmatched junction bases: 9. The CDR3 spells CSPQGQGQSTDTQYF. CDR3 nucleotides: TGCAGTCCTCAGGGACAGGGCCAAAGCACAGATACGCAGTATTTT.

This clonotype came up a few times. The rearrangement uses TRBV27 and TRBJ1-2; 9 bases fit TRBD1. V was pared by 5 bases and J by 3 bases, with 4 bases of the junction left unmatched. This CDR3 spans 14 amino acids. Germline-derived CDR1 and CDR2 are MNHEY and SMNVEV (reference sequence). The CDR3 loop reads CASSRGTGYYGYTF. The DNA for the CDR3 is TGTGCCAGCAGTCGAGGGACAGGGTACTATGGCTACACCTTC.

This chain connects TRBV15 to TRBJ2-3; possible D gene TRBD2, 6 bases. The V gene lost 1 base and the J gene lost 2 bases, with 10 bases spanning the gap. The CDR3 length is 15 residues. Per germline, CDR1 LNHNV and CDR2 YYDKDF (reference sequence). The CDR3 DNA reads as TGTGCCACCAGCAGAGGCGAGCGGGCCACAGATACGCAGTATTTT. Its protein is CATSRGERATDTQYF.

This clonotype showed up just a few times. The rearrangement uses TRBV29-1 and TRBJ2-1; 8 bases match TRBD1. The CDR3 sequence is 12 residues long. From germline, CDR1 is SQVTM and CDR2 ANQGSEA. The CDR3 loop reads CSTGQGYNEQFF. CDR3 sequence (DNA): TGCAGTACTGGACAGGGCTACAATGAGCAGTTCTTC.

The rearrangement uses TRBV5-5 and TRBJ1-1, with D possibly matching TRBD1 (5 bases). The CDR3 has 15 amino acids. V was clipped by 4 bases and J by 5 bases, with 18 bases between them. Germline V gene lookup returns CDR1 SGHKS and CDR2 YYEKEE (reference sequence). The CDR3 region has the DNA TGTGCCAGCAGCCCAACGACAAGGTCAGGGACTGAAGCTTTCTTT. It yields the protein CASSPTTRSGTEAFF.

This clonotype was found many times. A much larger clone sits a single nucleotide away, making a read error possible. V and J are TRBV28 and TRBJ2-5, with D perhaps matching TRBD1 or TRBD2 (5 bases each). Germline V gives CDR1 MDHEN, CDR2 SYDVKM. Trimming stripped 7 bases from V and 7 bases from J, with 16 bases between. There are 13 residues in the CDR3. The CDR3 sequence: CASNRQRGGTQYF. CDR3 nucleotide sequence: TGTGCCAGCAACCGACAGAGGGGCGGGACCCAGTACTTC.

This chain uses TRBV20-1 with TRBJ2-5; unclear D gene. With 4 bases removed from V and 0 bases from J, the gap between germline ends came to 15 bases. Germline V gives CDR1 DFQATT, CDR2 SNEGSKA (reference sequence). The CDR3 covers 15 residues. The DNA for the CDR3 is TGCAGTGCTATCACCGGACGGCGCTACCAAGAGACCCAGTACTTC. Its protein product is CSAITGRRYQETQYF.

The chain carries TRBV2 and TRBJ2-7; 8 bases align to TRBD1. V lost 6 bases to trimming and J lost 7 bases; unmatched junction nucleotides: 14. This CDR3 comprises 15 residues. Per the germline V gene, CDR1 is SNHLY and CDR2 is FYNNEI. For the CDR3, the DNA is TGTGCCAGCAGATTCCGGGACAGGACAATGGGGGAGCAGTACTTC. Translation gives CASRFRDRTMGEQYF. The full variable domain, its missing parts supplied by reference TRBV2 and TRBJ2-7, is EPEVTQTPSHQVTQMGQEVILRCVPISNHLYFYWYRQILGQKVEFLVSFYNNEISEKSEIFDDQFSVERPDGSNFTLKIRSTKLEDSAMYFCASRFRDRTMGEQYFGPGTRLTVT.

This clonotype was found a few times. It may be a read error: a sequence one base away is much more abundant. The gene calls are TRBV18 and TRBJ1-2, with D possibly TRBD1 on 6 matching bases. Germline V gene data show CDR1 as KGHSH and CDR2 as LQKENI. The CDR3 has 14 residues. V shed 0 bases and J shed 6 bases, with 11 bases lying between them. The CDR3 loop reads CASSPPGGWHGYTF. In nucleotides, the CDR3 is TGTGCCAGCTCACCACCTGGGGGCTGGCATGGCTACACCTTC.

This clonotype has a handful of counts. The chain uses TRBV7-9 and TRBJ2-5; the match to TRBD1 covers 7 bases. The CDR3 loop spans 16 amino acids. Germline CDR1 SEHNR, CDR2 FQNEAQ (reference sequence). The V segment lost 2 bases and the J segment 5 bases; nucleotides outside the gene matches: 11. CDR3 residues: CASSLLLTGARETQYF. CDR3 DNA: TGTGCCAGCAGCTTACTGCTCACAGGGGCGAGGGAGACCCAGTACTTC.

The J gene is TRBJ1-6, the V gene TRBV27, with D uncertain. The V gene lost 9 bases and the J gene lost 7 bases, with 19 bases spanning the gap. The CDR3 loop spans 15 amino acids. Germline lookup yields CDR1 MNHEY and CDR2 SMNVEV (reference sequence). This chain's CDR3 is CASSPWWQQNSPLHF. The DNA for the CDR3 is TGTGCCAGTTCGCCCTGGTGGCAGCAAAATTCACCCCTCCACTTT.

This chain's CDR3 is CASRQDRALEAFF. The DNA of the CDR3 is TGTGCCAGCAGACAGGACAGGGCCCTTGAAGCTTTCTTT. The rearrangement uses TRBV7-3 and TRBJ1-1; 8 nucleotides line up with TRBD1. CDR3 size: 13 residues. The trim removed 6 bases at V and 7 bases at J, leaving 7 bases unmatched. The germline V gene encodes CDR1 SGHTA and CDR2 FQGTGA.